This TCR beta chain was sequenced for a study of T cells in Graves' hyperthyroidism and ophthalmopathy. This clonotype was picked up many times. An end of the junction differs from the germline gene, which may be a read error. The CDR3 covers 13 residues. Germline CDR1 SSHAT, CDR2 FNYEAQ (reference sequence). RNA transcripts gave rise to amplified TCR beta CDR3 regions. The TCR CDR3 was amplified in a first-round RT-PCR using the HTBI primer set. Using its own MiXCR run on the multiplex PCR reads, TCRdb lists one record per CDR3 protein. The sample records a few hundred thousand distinct CDR3 sequences, about 14% being singletons.

This TCR was recovered from a woman aged 30 to 39 with Graves' ophthalmopathy. The J gene is TRBJ1-1, the V gene TRBV7-7; maybe TRBD1 (5 bases). The sample taken for sequencing was blood. In DNA form, the CDR3 reads TGTGCTAGCAGCTCGGGACCTTGGGATGAAGCTTTCTTT. Its translation: CASSSGPWDEAFF.